This T cell receptor (beta chain) was retrieved from a study of cytomegalovirus exposure and HLA in healthy donors. 60 Vbeta and 13 Jbeta primers were used in PCR. Produced via immunoSEQ multiplex PCR; TCRdb's table is partial and in-frame only. The sample has about 200,000 clones, roughly 80% seen once. The V end lost 2 bases, the J end lost 4 bases, and 8 bases lay between the germline ends. Germline V gene data show CDR1 as MNHNY and CDR2 as SVGAGI (reference sequence). The CDR3 covers 13 residues. The chain carries TRBV6-6 and TRBJ1-1, with a weak D call TRBD1 (6 bases). Sequenced input: PBMCs. The sequence came from a man under 40 in good health and CMV-seronegative. The CDR3 bases are TGTGCCAGCAGTTACGTCAGGGGCACTGAAGCTTTCTTT. Protein: CASSYVRGTEAFF.